Listed here is a single T cell receptor (beta chain). What it binds is not known. TCRdb ran MiXCR on the 5' RACE reads and lists one entry per CDR3 protein. The sample yields roughly 220,000 distinct CDR3 sequences, about 10% seen once. The CDR3 has 15 residues. V dropped 9 bases and J dropped 2 bases, with 19 bases sitting between them. Germline V gene data show CDR1 as MDHEN and CDR2 as SYDVKM. The data were obtained in a study of CD8 T cells in ankylosing spondylitis. Study-level findings and limits: A TCR beta motif made of eight highly homologous variants seemed typical of ankylosing spondylitis blood.

V is TRBV28 and J is TRBJ2-5, with TRBD1 as a possible D gene (6 bases). The specimen was blood, either unsorted or a sorted T cell fraction (not recorded which). The origin of this receptor is a male donor with ankylosing spondylitis or in good health (not recorded which). CDR3 residues: CASSPRTVLQETQYF. The CDR3 coding sequence is TGTGCCAGTTCCCCTAGGACAGTCCTTCAAGAGACCCAGTACTTC.